These 18 T cell receptor beta chains originate from one sample sequenced in a study of T cells in Graves' hyperthyroidism and ophthalmopathy (dated by TCRdb to the late 2010s). Libraries were prepared through multiplex PCR. TCRdb names Illumina HiSeq 2000 as the instrument used. The TCR beta CDR3 regions were amplified from the RNA transcripts. A first-round RT-PCR of the TCR CDR3 used the HTBI primer set with the Qiagen OneStep RT-PCR kit. TCRdb itself trimmed the public reads at Q25 with fastp, ran MiXCR and retained productive beta chains. Identical CDR3 protein sequences are pooled into one entry, listed with their most common genes and DNA. The sample table contains fewer than 350,000 distinct CDR3 sequences; only one count was recorded for roughly 15% of them. The leading ten clones occupy around 31% of the sample. Sequences were obtained from blood. These receptor sequences come from a woman aged 45-60 years with Graves' hyperthyroidism that later progressed to Graves' ophthalmopathy.

The chain joins TRBV29-1 to TRBJ1-1; perhaps TRBD1 as D (6 bases). The V gene lost 7 bases and the J gene lost 1 base, with 10 bases spanning the gap. This CDR3 spans 12 amino acids. The V gene's germline CDR1 is SQVTM and CDR2 ANQGSEA. In DNA, the CDR3 is TGCAGCGGCCGGACAGAGAACACTGAAGCTTTCTTT. As protein: CSGRTENTEAFF.

In its sample, this clonotype was seen many times. This chain links TRBV28 with TRBJ1-2, with no clear D. This CDR3 comprises 10 residues. The ends were cut back, 6 bases at V and 8 bases at J, with 7 bases in the middle. The germline gives CDR1 MDHEN, CDR2 SYDVKM. The CDR3 reads CASSRFGYTF. The CDR3 DNA sequence: TGTGCCAGCAGCAGGTTCGGCTACACCTTC.

This clonotype was seen many times. J is TRBJ2-7 and V is TRBV6-1; 7 positions match TRBD1. V was pared by 6 bases and J by 7 bases, with 3 bases of the junction left unmatched. The CDR3 spans 11 residues. CDR1 and CDR2 (germline): MNHNS, SASEGT. CDR3 residues: CASRQGEEQYF. CDR3 DNA sequence: TGTGCCAGCAGGCAGGGGGAAGAGCAGTACTTC.

Regarding this clonotype: The junction and the germline gene differ at one end; a read error may be behind it. This chain uses TRBV20-1 with TRBJ1-5, with D possibly being TRBD1 (6 bases). Germline CDR1 is DFQATT and CDR2 is SNEGSKA (reference sequence). This CDR3 region has 13 residues. CDR3: CSAVDRINRPQHF. The CDR3 DNA is TGCAGTGCTGTCGACAGGATCAATCGGCCCCAGCATTTT.

The J gene is TRBJ1-4, the V gene TRBV28; D perhaps matches TRBD1 (5 bases). Per the germline V gene, CDR1 is MDHEN and CDR2 is SYDVKM. The CDR3 sequence is 14 residues long. V dropped 8 bases and J dropped 0 bases, with 10 bases sitting between them. The CDR3 loop reads CASGGVATNEKLFF. The CDR3 DNA reads as TGTGCCAGCGGAGGGGTAGCAACTAATGAAAAACTGTTTTTT. The full variable domain, in which reference TRBV28 and TRBJ1-4 provide the parts outside the CDR3, is DVKVTQSSRYLVKRTGEKVFLECVQDMDHENMFWYRQDPGLGLRLIYFSYDVKMKEKGDIPEGYSVSREKKERFSLILESASTNQTSMYLCASGGVATNEKLFFGSGTQLSVL.

This clonotype appeared a few times. The chain combines TRBV9 with TRBJ1-1; D gene unclear. CDR3 size: 14 residues. The germline V gene encodes CDR1 SGDLS and CDR2 YYNGEE. The V end lost 0 bases, the J end lost 0 bases, and 6 bases lay between the germline ends. CDR3: CASSVDMMNTEAFF. The CDR3 bases are TGTGCCAGCAGCGTAGATATGATGAACACTGAAGCTTTCTTT.

In this sample, this clonotype turned up many times. The V and J genes are TRBV29-1 and TRBJ2-1; 9 bases match TRBD2. The CDR3 spans 13 residues. The germline V gene has CDR1 SQVTM and CDR2 ANQGSEA. The ends lost 6 bases at V and 4 bases at J; junction bases unmatched: 4. The CDR3 DNA sequence: TGCAGCGTGGGGCTAGCGGGATACAATGAGCAGTTCTTC. This translates into CSVGLAGYNEQFF.

This clonotype was seen at least ten times. Here the CDR3 DNA reads TGTGCCAGCAGTTTAGGGGCCTCCTACGAGCAGTACTTC. Its protein product is CASSLGASYEQYF. This sequence joins TRBV5-6 and TRBJ2-7; tentative D call: TRBD1 (5 bases). There are 13 residues in the CDR3. Deletions cut 5 bases from V and 0 bases from J, with 9 bases between. Germline CDR1 is SGHDT and CDR2 is YYEEEE.

This clonotype has at least ten counts. The V call is TRBV20-1, the J call TRBJ2-1, with 11 bases that match TRBD2. The CDR3 runs 13 residues. CDR1 DFQATT and CDR2 SNEGSKA come from the germline V gene (reference sequence). The V gene end was trimmed by 6 bases and the J gene end by 3 bases; junction bases not matched to a gene: 1. The CDR3 DNA follows: TGCAGTGCGACTAGCGGGGTCTACAATGAGCAGTTCTTC. Its protein product is CSATSGVYNEQFF.

Ten or more counts support this clonotype. The V call is TRBV7-9, the J call TRBJ2-1, with D possibly matching TRBD1 (7 bases). The CDR3 sequence is 12 residues long. Trimming left V 4 bases short and J 12 bases short, with 13 bases between. Germline lookup yields CDR1 SEHNR and CDR2 FQNEAQ (reference sequence). The CDR3 DNA follows: TGTGCCAGCAGCTATTACAGGGGAGGGCAGTTCTTC. It yields the protein CASSYYRGGQFF.

The CDR3 is CASSDFHVDRGGLGTEAFF. For the CDR3, the DNA is TGTGCCAGCAGTGACTTTCACGTAGACAGGGGGGGACTGGGGACTGAAGCTTTCTTT. The V gene is TRBV6-4, the J gene TRBJ1-1; 9 bases line up with TRBD1. The trim removed 1 base at V and 5 bases at J, leaving 17 bases unmatched. This CDR3 is built from 19 residues. Germline V gene data show CDR1 as MRHNA and CDR2 as SNTAGT.

The V and J genes are TRBV5-1 and TRBJ1-2; D uncertain. The CDR3 length is 12 residues. The ends were cut back, 4 bases at V and 8 bases at J, with 12 bases in the middle. Germline CDR1 reads SGHRS; CDR2 reads YFSETQ. CDR3 DNA sequence: TGCGCCAGCAGCCAGGACGGGAAGGGCTACACCTTC. This sequence encodes CASSQDGKGYTF.

This clonotype was counted at least ten times. The chain carries TRBV5-6 and TRBJ1-2, with a weak D call TRBD1 (6 bases). Germline V gene data show CDR1 as SGHDT and CDR2 as YYEEEE. The CDR3 covers 14 residues. The V gene lost 1 base and the J gene lost 7 bases, with 14 bases spanning the gap. The CDR3 DNA follows: TGTGCCAGCAGCTTGACGTCGGGGGCGAGTGGCTACACCTTC. Residues: CASSLTSGASGYTF.

V usage is TRBV5-6 and J usage is TRBJ1-4; D not certain. V lost 0 bases to trimming and J lost 11 bases, with 8 bases between them. The CDR3 is 12 residues long. Germline CDR1 SGHDT, CDR2 YYEEEE. The DNA of the CDR3 is TGTGCCAGCAGCTTGGTGAGAGGGAAACTGTTTTTT. Its protein product is CASSLVRGKLFF.

This clonotype was recorded at least ten times. The chain links TRBV7-2 to TRBJ2-1; 9 bases match TRBD2. The J segment lost 9 bases and the V segment lost 5 bases, leaving 11 bases of the junction unmatched. The CDR3 contains 15 residues. The V gene's germline CDR1 is SGHTA and CDR2 FQGNSA. Here the CDR3 DNA reads TGTGCCAGCAGCCGTCACTTAGCGGGAGCGCCTGAGCAGTTCTTC. This codes for CASSRHLAGAPEQFF.

The rearrangement uses TRBV5-1 and TRBJ2-5; 8 bases map to TRBD2. The germline CDR1 and CDR2 sequences are SGHRS and YFSETQ. The CDR3 loop spans 15 amino acids. Trimming removed 4 bases from V and 5 bases from J; junction bases left unmatched: 10. CDR3 in amino acids: CASSPGLGLEETQYF. As DNA, the CDR3 is TGCGCCAGCAGCCCGGGACTAGGTCTTGAGGAGACCCAGTACTTC.

This clonotype was picked up many times. V gene TRBV11-2 combines with J gene TRBJ2-7; 8 positions match TRBD1. The CDR3 runs to 15 residues. J was trimmed by 3 bases and V by 5 bases; bases with no gene match: 9. In germline, CDR1 is SGHAT, CDR2 FQNNGV. The CDR3 loop reads CASSPGTGQIYEQYF. CDR3 nucleotide sequence: TGTGCCAGCAGCCCCGGGACAGGCCAAATCTACGAGCAGTACTTC.

There are many counts of this clonotype. This chain joins TRBV20-1 and TRBJ2-5; a weak D match, TRBD2 (6 bases). Germline CDR1 DFQATT, CDR2 SNEGSKA (reference sequence). The CDR3 consists of 15 residues. Between the trimmed V and J ends, which lost 3 bases and 0 bases, there was a span of 14 bases. The CDR3 protein is CSARLLGGYQETQYF. The CDR3 nucleotides read TGCAGTGCTAGGTTACTAGGAGGGTACCAAGAGACCCAGTACTTC.